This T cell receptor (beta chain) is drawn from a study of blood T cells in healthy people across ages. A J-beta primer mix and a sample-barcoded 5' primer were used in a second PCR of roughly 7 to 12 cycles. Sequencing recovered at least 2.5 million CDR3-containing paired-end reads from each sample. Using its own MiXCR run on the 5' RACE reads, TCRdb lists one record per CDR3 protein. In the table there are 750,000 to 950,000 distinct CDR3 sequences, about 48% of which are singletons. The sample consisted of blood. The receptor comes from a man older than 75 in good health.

CDR3 DNA: TGTGCCAGCAGCTTAGAACTAGGTGGGAATGAGCAGTTCTTC. This sequence encodes CASSLELGGNEQFF. The chain uses TRBV11-2 and TRBJ2-1; possibly TRBD2 for D (5 bases). The CDR3 covers 14 residues. V gave up 0 bases and J gave up 7 bases, with 10 bases separating them. Germline CDR1 is SGHAT and CDR2 is FQNNGV.